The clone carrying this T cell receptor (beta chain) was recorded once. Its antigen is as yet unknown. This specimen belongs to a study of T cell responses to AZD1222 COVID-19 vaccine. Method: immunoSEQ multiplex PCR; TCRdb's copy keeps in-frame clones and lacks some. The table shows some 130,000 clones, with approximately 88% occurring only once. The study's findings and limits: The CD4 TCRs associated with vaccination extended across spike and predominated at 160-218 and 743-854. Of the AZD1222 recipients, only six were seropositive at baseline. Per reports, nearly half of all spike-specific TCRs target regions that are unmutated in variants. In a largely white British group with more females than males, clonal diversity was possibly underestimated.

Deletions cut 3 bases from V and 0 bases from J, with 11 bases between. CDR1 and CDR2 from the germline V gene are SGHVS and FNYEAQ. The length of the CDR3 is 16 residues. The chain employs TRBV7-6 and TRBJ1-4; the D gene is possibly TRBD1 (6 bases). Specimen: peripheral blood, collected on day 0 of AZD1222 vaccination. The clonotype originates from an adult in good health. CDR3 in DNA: TGTGCCAGCAGCTTGTCCACAGGGACAACTAATGAAAAACTGTTTTTT. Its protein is CASSLSTGTTNEKLFF.